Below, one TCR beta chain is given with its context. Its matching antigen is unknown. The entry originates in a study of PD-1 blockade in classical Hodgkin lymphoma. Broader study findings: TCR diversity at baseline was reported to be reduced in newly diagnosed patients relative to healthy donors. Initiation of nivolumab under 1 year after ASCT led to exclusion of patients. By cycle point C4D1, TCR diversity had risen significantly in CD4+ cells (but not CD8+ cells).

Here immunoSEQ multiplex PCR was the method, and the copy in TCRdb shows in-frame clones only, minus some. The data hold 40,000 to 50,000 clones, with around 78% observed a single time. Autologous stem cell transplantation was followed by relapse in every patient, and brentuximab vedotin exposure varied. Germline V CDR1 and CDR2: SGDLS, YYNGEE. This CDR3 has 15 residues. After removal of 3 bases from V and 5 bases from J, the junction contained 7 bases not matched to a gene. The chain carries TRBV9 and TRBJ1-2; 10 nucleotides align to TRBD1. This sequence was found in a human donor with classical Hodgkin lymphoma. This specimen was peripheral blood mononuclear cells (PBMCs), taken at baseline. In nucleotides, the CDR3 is TGTGCCAGCAGCGCGGGGCGACAGGGGGCATATGGCTACACCTTC. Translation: CASSAGRQGAYGYTF.